A single sample gave rise to the 13 T cell receptor beta chains below, sequenced in a study of T cell repertoires in cytomegalovirus infection. No antigen is known for these receptors. TCRdb processed the reads anew with MiXCR; each CDR3 protein has one entry. This sample has roughly 120,000 distinct CDR3 sequences, with around 31% found just once. Sequences were derived from CD8+ T cells from cultured PBMCs, sampled from culture after CMV antigen stimulation. The receptors were gathered from a human donor in good health (CMV status not recorded). Some clones in this sample may be carry-over from other donors' samples.

The rearrangement uses TRBV20-1 and TRBJ2-2, with TRBD2 identical over 8 bases. Trimming at V came to 5 bases and at J to 1 base, leaving 12 bases not matched to a gene. CDR3 length equals 17 residues. CDR1 DFQATT and CDR2 SNEGSKA come from the germline V gene (reference sequence). The CDR3 reads CSAPALFTSGNTGELFF. In DNA form, the CDR3 reads TGCAGTGCTCCAGCGCTATTCACTAGCGGGAACACCGGGGAGCTGTTTTTT.

This clonotype was seen a handful of times. The rearrangement uses TRBV6-1 and TRBJ1-2; TRBD1 is a possible D gene (6 bases). The CDR3 spans 15 residues. The V gene's germline CDR1 is MNHNS and CDR2 SASEGT. The germline V and J ends were trimmed by 3 bases and 4 bases, with 15 bases remaining between them. CDR3 amino acids: CASSESARGTYGYTF. Here the CDR3 DNA reads TGTGCCAGCAGTGAGTCGGCCAGGGGAACCTATGGCTACACCTTC.

At least ten counts were recorded for this clonotype. J is TRBJ1-2 and V is TRBV7-6; TRBD1 aligns across 11 bases. The CDR3 runs to 14 residues. V shed 3 bases and J 8 bases; nucleotides not matched to a gene: 5. The germline CDR1 and CDR2 sequences are SGHVS and FNYEAQ. CDR3 DNA: TGTGCCAGCAGCTTGGGGGGACAGGGGGACGGCTACACCTTC. Its protein product is CASSLGGQGDGYTF.

CDR3 loop: CASSLAGGTGELFF. The CDR3 DNA reads TGTGCCAGCAGCTTAGCAGGGGGGACCGGGGAGCTGTTTTTT. The chain recombines TRBV7-6 with TRBJ2-2; D may be TRBD1 or TRBD2 (6 bases each). CDR1 is SGHVS and CDR2 is FNYEAQ in the germline V gene. V was shortened by 0 bases and J by 5 bases, with 7 bases between the two germline ends. The CDR3 is made up of 14 amino acids.

This chain's CDR3 is CASSLWAKNYEQYF. DNA of the CDR3: TGTGCCAGCAGCTTATGGGCCAAGAACTACGAGCAGTACTTC. The V call is TRBV5-4, the J call TRBJ2-7; D call uncertain. CDR3 length: 14 amino acids. Germline V gene data show CDR1 as SGHNT and CDR2 as YYREEE (reference sequence). Trimming took off 2 bases at V and 3 bases at J, with 12 bases between the two ends. Variable domain in full (rest from reference TRBV5-4 and TRBJ2-7): ETGVTQSPTHLIKTRGQQVTLRCSSQSGHNTVSWYQQALGQGPQFIFQYYREEENGRGNFPPRFSGLQFPNYSSELNVNALELDDSALYLCASSLWAKNYEQYFGPGTRLTVT.

In this sample, this clonotype turned up a few times. This could be a read error, since a much larger clone is one nucleotide away. The genes are TRBV7-6 and TRBJ2-7; D is possibly TRBD1 (6 bases). CDR1 is SGHVS, CDR2 FNYEAQ, per germline. The CDR3 extends over 12 amino acids. The V gene lost 5 bases and the J gene lost 3 bases, with 8 bases spanning the gap. The CDR3 sequence is CASSPGDYEQYF. CDR3 bases: TGTGCCAGCAGCCCAGGGGACTACGAGCAGTACTTC. Together with reference TRBV7-6 and TRBJ2-7, the CDR3 gives the full variable domain: GAGVSQSPRYKVTKRGQDVALRCDPISGHVSLYWYRQALGQGPEFLTYFNYEAQQDKSGLPNDRFSAERPEGSISTLTIQRTEQRDSAMYRCASSPGDYEQYFGPGTRLTVT.

The rearrangement uses TRBV6-4 and TRBJ2-1; D is undetermined. V gave up 8 bases and J gave up 0 bases, with 5 bases separating them. The germline CDR1 and CDR2 sequences are MRHNA and SNTAGT. The CDR3 is 12 residues long. The CDR3 is CASVSSYNEQFF. The CDR3 nucleotides are TGTGCCAGCGTAAGCTCCTACAATGAGCAGTTCTTC.

The rearrangement joins TRBV7-8 to TRBJ2-7; weak D call: TRBD2 (6 bases). CDR3 length: 16 residues. The germline CDR1 and CDR2 sequences are SGHVS and FQNEAQ. V was cut by 0 bases and J by 4 bases, with 16 bases left in between. Here the CDR3 DNA reads TGTGCCAGCAGCTTAGCACGGACTACCCCTCTTTACGAGCAGTACTTC. This encodes CASSLARTTPLYEQYF.

This rearrangement joins TRBV29-1 to TRBJ2-2; D uncertain. V was cut by 4 bases and J by 5 bases, with 8 bases left in between. From germline, CDR1 is SQVTM and CDR2 ANQGSEA. The CDR3 spans 12 residues. CDR3 in amino acids: CSVAGLTGELFF. The CDR3 nucleotides are TGCAGCGTTGCCGGGTTGACCGGGGAGCTGTTTTTT.

This clonotype was observed many times. The chain recombines TRBV7-8 with TRBJ2-1; 7 nucleotides line up with TRBD2. The CDR3 loop spans 14 amino acids. The germline CDR1 and CDR2 sequences are SGHVS and FQNEAQ. Trimming cost V 1 base and J 3 bases; bases outside gene matches: 0. CDR3 coding DNA: TGTGCCAGCAGCTTAGGGGACTACTACAATGAGCAGTTCTTC. It is translated as CASSLGDYYNEQFF.

This clonotype has only a few counts. The J gene is TRBJ1-5, the V gene TRBV12-3 or TRBV12-4; no firm D call. V lost 6 bases to trimming and J lost 1 base, with 10 bases between them. This CDR3 is 14 amino acids long. The CDR3 DNA is TGTGCCAGCAGCCCATGGGGAAGCAATCAGCCCCAGCATTTT. It codes for CASSPWGSNQPQHF.

The rearrangement joins TRBV12-3 or TRBV12-4 to TRBJ2-1; TRBD1 is a possible D gene (6 bases). The CDR3 consists of 17 residues. The ends were cut back, 5 bases at V and 0 bases at J, with 17 bases in the middle. CDR3 region: CASSPRGGTSSYNEQFF. The CDR3 nucleotides are TGTGCCAGCAGTCCCAGGGGCGGTACGAGCTCCTACAATGAGCAGTTCTTC.

The chain couples TRBV25-1 to TRBJ1-5; D is perhaps TRBD1 (5 bases). This CDR3 spans 19 amino acids. V lost 1 base to trimming and J lost 0 bases, with 19 bases between them. CDR1 MGHDK and CDR2 SYGVNS come from the germline V gene. The CDR3 nucleotides are TGTGCCAGCAGTGAATCGGGCCGGAACAGGACGGTTAGCAATCAGCCCCAGCATTTT. This translates into CASSESGRNRTVSNQPQHF.